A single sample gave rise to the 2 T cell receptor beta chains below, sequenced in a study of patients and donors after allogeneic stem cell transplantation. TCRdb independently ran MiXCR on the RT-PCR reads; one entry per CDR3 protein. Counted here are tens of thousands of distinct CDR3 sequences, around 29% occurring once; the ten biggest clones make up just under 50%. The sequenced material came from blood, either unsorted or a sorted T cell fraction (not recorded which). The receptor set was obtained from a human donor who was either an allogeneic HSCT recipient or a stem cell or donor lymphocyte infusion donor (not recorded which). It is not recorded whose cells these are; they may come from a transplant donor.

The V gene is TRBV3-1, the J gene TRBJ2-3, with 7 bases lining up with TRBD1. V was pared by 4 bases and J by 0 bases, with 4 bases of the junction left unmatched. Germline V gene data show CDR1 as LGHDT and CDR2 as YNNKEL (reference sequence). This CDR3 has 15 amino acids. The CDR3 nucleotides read TGTGCCAGCAGCCGACAGGGATTCAGCACAGATACGCAGTATTTT. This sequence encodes CASSRQGFSTDTQYF.

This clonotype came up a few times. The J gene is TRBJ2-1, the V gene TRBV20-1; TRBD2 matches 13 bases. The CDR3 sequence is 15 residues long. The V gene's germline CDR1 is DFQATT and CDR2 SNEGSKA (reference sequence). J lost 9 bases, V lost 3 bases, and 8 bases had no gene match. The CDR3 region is CSASETSGGAAEQFF. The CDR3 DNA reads TGCAGTGCTAGTGAAACTAGCGGGGGGGCAGCTGAGCAGTTCTTC.